This T cell receptor beta chain was sequenced during a study of blood T cell repertoires in COVID-19. TCRdb's copy holds only in-frame clones and misses some; the assay was immunoSEQ multiplex PCR. The sample lists over 200,000 clones, around 92% seen once, with more than 0.95% in the top ten. The sequenced material came from peripheral blood. This sequence originates from a young man with acute or convalescent COVID-19.

The CDR3 loop is CASSPGTAGQETQYF. The CDR3, as DNA: TGCGCCAGCAGCCCCGGGACAGCTGGCCAAGAGACCCAGTACTTC. The chain is built from TRBV5-1 and TRBJ2-5; 7 positions agree with TRBD1. The V and J ends lost 4 bases and 1 base, in that order; junction bases with no gene match: 7. In germline, CDR1 is SGHRS, CDR2 YFSETQ. This CDR3 is 15 amino acids long.